Shown below are 17 T cell receptor beta chains from a single sample sequenced in a study of T cell repertoires in cytomegalovirus infection. TCRdb reanalysed the reads using MiXCR and keeps one entry per CDR3 protein. Seen here are over 200,000 distinct CDR3 sequences, roughly 15% observed once, and the top ten hold around 8.1%. Sequencing was carried out using PBMCs. The receptors shown here come from a human donor in good health (CMV status not recorded). Some clones in this sample may be carry-over from other donors' samples.

Many counts were recorded for this clonotype. The rearrangement joins TRBV20-1 to TRBJ2-3; D uncertain. Germline lookup yields CDR1 DFQATT and CDR2 SNEGSKA (reference sequence). This CDR3 contains 11 residues. Between the trimmed V and J ends, which lost 5 bases and 6 bases, there was a span of 9 bases. In DNA, the CDR3 is TGCAGTGCTGTACACGGGGATACGCAGTATTTT. Translating it yields CSAVHGDTQYF.

This clonotype was recorded many times. V and J are TRBV7-2 and TRBJ2-3; D remains ambiguous. Between the trimmed V and J ends, which lost 2 bases and 1 base, there was a span of 13 bases. CDR1 and CDR2 (germline): SGHTA, FQGNSA. This CDR3 region has 16 residues. CDR3 in DNA: TGTGCCAGCAGCTTAATCTCGTTTGGGGGCACAGATACGCAGTATTTT. Translating gives CASSLISFGGTDTQYF.

Many counts were recorded for this clonotype. The rearrangement joins TRBV7-2 to TRBJ1-1; unclear D gene. The length of the CDR3 is 12 residues. CDR1 and CDR2 from the germline V gene are SGHTA and FQGNSA. The germline V and J ends were trimmed by 5 bases and 8 bases, with 12 bases remaining between them. In nucleotides, the CDR3 is TGTGCCAGCAGCACCCGGTTTCTCGAAGCTTTCTTT. Its protein product is CASSTRFLEAFF.

Ten or more counts support this clonotype. The gene calls are TRBV7-2 and TRBJ1-4, with D possibly matching TRBD1 (5 bases). V was cut by 1 base and J by 3 bases, with 12 bases left in between. This CDR3 comprises 16 residues. In germline, CDR1 is SGHTA, CDR2 FQGNSA. The CDR3 DNA sequence: TGTGCCAGCAGCTTAGGACAGACAGCCTCTAATGAAAAACTGTTTTTT. Encoded protein: CASSLGQTASNEKLFF.

This clonotype has only one observation. The conserved final phenylalanine or tryptophan is absent from the CDR3, which likely points to a read error. V is TRBV4-3 and J is TRBJ2-1; 12 nucleotides line up with TRBD2. J lost 0 bases, V lost 6 bases, and 9 bases had no gene match. The CDR3 sequence is 18 residues long. Germline loops: CDR1 LGHNA, CDR2 YSLEER. The CDR3 DNA sequence: TGCGCCAGCAGTCCAGGACTAGCGGGATCCTTCTCCTACAATGAGCAGTTCTTA. It codes for CASSPGLAGSFSYNEQFL.

This clonotype was recorded many times. This chain connects TRBV25-1 to TRBJ1-6; possibly TRBD1 for D (5 bases). The CDR3 runs 14 residues. Looked up from germline, CDR1 is MGHDK and CDR2 is SYGVNS. V shed 4 bases and J shed 1 base, with 5 bases lying between them. CDR3 coding DNA: TGTGCCAGCAGTGGACAGTCCTATAATTCACCCCTCCACTTT. It yields the protein CASSGQSYNSPLHF.

Ten or more counts support this clonotype. This chain links TRBV6-6 with TRBJ1-3, with unresolved D. V was pared by 3 bases and J by 4 bases, with 16 bases between. The germline V gene encodes CDR1 MNHNY and CDR2 SVGAGI (reference sequence). This CDR3 has 16 residues. CDR3 DNA: TGTGCCAGCAGTTATTCATTCGGGGTAGGAGGAAACACCATATATTTT. Protein: CASSYSFGVGGNTIYF.

This clonotype was picked up a small number of times. The chain uses TRBV7-9 and TRBJ1-2; D gene uncertain. V gave up 3 bases and J gave up 1 base, with 9 bases separating them. CDR3 length: 14 amino acids. Germline V gene lookup returns CDR1 SEHNR and CDR2 FQNEAQ (reference sequence). CDR3 sequence reads: CASSFALLNYGYTF. CDR3 DNA: TGTGCCAGCAGCTTCGCTTTGCTTAACTATGGCTACACCTTC. The whole variable domain, filled in from reference TRBV7-9 and TRBJ1-2, reads DTGVSQNPRHKITKRGQNVTFRCDPISEHNRLYWYRQTLGQGPEFLTYFQNEAQLEKSRLLSDRFSAERPKGSFSTLEIQRTEQGDSAMYLCASSFALLNYGYTFGSGTRLTVV.

The chain links TRBV5-6 to TRBJ2-1; the D call may be TRBD1 or TRBD2 (5 bases each). The CDR3 has 16 amino acids. V dropped 2 bases and J dropped 7 bases, with 19 bases sitting between them. Germline lookup yields CDR1 SGHDT and CDR2 YYEEEE. The CDR3 coding sequence is TGTGCCAGCAGCTTTTGGGGCTCAACTACGGGAAATGAGCAGTTCTTC. The encoded protein is CASSFWGSTTGNEQFF.

This clonotype was counted ten times or more. This chain uses TRBV7-9 with TRBJ2-7; D call uncertain. This CDR3 contains 13 residues. Trimming took off 7 bases at V and 4 bases at J, with 14 bases between the two ends. Germline V gene lookup returns CDR1 SEHNR and CDR2 FQNEAQ (reference sequence). The CDR3 DNA reads as TGTGCCAGCAAACCCGACGCCTCTTACGAGCAGTACTTC. Translated: CASKPDASYEQYF.

As regards this clonotype: The conserved phenylalanine or tryptophan is not found at the CDR3 terminus, so this likely reflects a read error. V is TRBV3-1 and J is TRBJ2-7; D gene ambiguous. Trimming removed 0 bases from V and 6 bases from J, with 12 bases in between. The CDR3 runs 14 residues. Germline lookup yields CDR1 LGHDT and CDR2 YNNKEL (reference sequence). The CDR3 loop reads CASSQDQPFSEQYL. CDR3 bases: TGTGCCAGCAGCCAAGATCAGCCCTTTAGCGAGCAGTACCTC.

This chain connects TRBV6-8 to TRBJ2-7, with a possible D match to TRBD2 (5 bases). V was cut by 8 bases and J by 3 bases, with 17 bases left in between. This CDR3 contains 14 residues. Germline CDR1 MNHGY, CDR2 SAAAGT. The CDR3 sequence: CASEDKSGSYEQYF. CDR3 bases: TGTGCCAGCGAAGACAAGTCTGGGAGCTACGAGCAGTACTTC.

This clonotype was recorded a few times. The DNA for the CDR3 is TGTGCCAGCAGCAACCCGGGGAGCGCTGGGGCCAACGTCCTGACTTTC. Protein: CASSNPGSAGANVLTF. V is TRBV11-2 and J is TRBJ2-6; possible D gene TRBD2, 5 bases. V was pared by 5 bases and J by 2 bases, with 13 bases between. The CDR3 is made up of 16 amino acids. Per germline, CDR1 SGHAT and CDR2 FQNNGV. The full variable domain, in which reference TRBV11-2 and TRBJ2-6 provide the parts outside the CDR3, is EAGVAQSPRYKIIEKRQSVAFWCNPISGHATLYWYQQILGQGPKLLIQFQNNGVVDDSQLPKDRFSAERLKGVDSTLKIQPAKLEDSAVYLCASSNPGSAGANVLTFGAGSRLTVL.

This clonotype appeared many times. The chain uses TRBV25-1 and TRBJ1-2; 7 bases fit TRBD1. The germline V gene has CDR1 MGHDK and CDR2 SYGVNS. The trim removed 4 bases at V and 8 bases at J, leaving 13 bases unmatched. This CDR3 is 15 amino acids long. The CDR3 loop is CASSAPNTGAPGYTF. The DNA for the CDR3 is TGTGCCAGCAGTGCGCCTAATACAGGGGCCCCGGGCTACACCTTC.

V is TRBV2 and J is TRBJ1-1; D remains unclear. The CDR3 sequence is 13 residues long. CDR1 SNHLY and CDR2 FYNNEI come from the germline V gene. V was shortened by 4 bases and J by 3 bases, with 9 bases between the two germline ends. This CDR3 is CASSGEGYTEAFF. The CDR3 DNA is TGTGCCAGCAGTGGGGAGGGATACACTGAAGCTTTCTTT.

In this sample, this clonotype turned up many times. This sequence joins TRBV7-2 and TRBJ1-5, with 7 bases fitting TRBD1. Trimming cost V 3 bases and J 2 bases; bases outside gene matches: 1. The germline CDR1 and CDR2 sequences are SGHTA and FQGNSA. The CDR3 runs to 14 residues. The CDR3 loop reads CASSFGQGNQPQHF. The CDR3 region has the DNA TGTGCCAGCAGCTTTGGACAGGGCAATCAGCCCCAGCATTTT.

In this sample, this clonotype turned up a few times. The V call is TRBV20-1, the J call TRBJ2-7; D is undetermined. CDR3 length equals 13 residues. V lost 0 bases and J lost 6, with 12 bases in between. Germline-derived CDR1 and CDR2 are DFQATT and SNEGSKA (reference sequence). This chain's CDR3 is CSARDLQLVEQYF. CDR3 DNA sequence: TGCAGTGCTAGAGATCTGCAATTGGTCGAGCAGTACTTC.